These T cell receptor beta chains were read from a single sample in a study of regulatory T cells in long-lasting Graves disease. TCRdb redid the calling of the multiplex PCR reads with MiXCR, one entry per CDR3 protein. The data contain around 240,000 distinct CDR3 sequences, about 17% of them singletons. These data are also associated with another study on T cells in Graves' hyperthyroidism and ophthalmopathy.

The sequenced sample was peripheral blood mononuclear cells (PBMCs), obtained at new diagnosis, from a patient treated with antithyroid drugs. Every receptor here comes from a young woman with Graves disease. CDR3s leave out the opening cysteine and the closing phenylalanine or tryptophan. Fields, in order: V gene, clone size, CDR3 protein. Only some rows state a clone size, as once, few, many or a class for expanded clones.

TRBV20-1 | many | SALDGSLMNTEAF
TRBV10-3 | few | AIGTGTGEGEQY
TRBV5-1 | . | ASSSDLAASYEQY
TRBV30 | . | ACPRSGTEAF
TRBV19 | . | ASTDRAQETQY
TRBV11-2 | many | ASNAGGTYNEQF
TRBV15 | many | ATRGSGGPERNEQF
TRBV7-3 | many | ASSAQANTEAF
TRBV12-3/TRBV12-4 | many | ASIRDRLRTNTEAF
TRBV6-1 | many | ASSEIRDTQY
TRBV6-2/TRBV6-3 | few | ATRARASSNEQF
TRBV20-1 | many | SARESGDTEAF
TRBV6-1 | many | ASRWGGSNTEAF
TRBV29-1 | many | SVWGHRSSYEQY
TRBV12-5 | . | ASGLGVKAPLH
TRBV4-1 | few | ASSQVSEHYGYT
TRBV3-1 | many | ASSQRTGDMGYT
TRBV18 | . | ASSPPVRPYGYT
TRBV20-1 | many | SARAGSGDTEAF
TRBV5-4 | many | ASSLGQGADTQY
TRBV6-1 | many | ASSGDSGETQY
TRBV4-2 | few | ASSLWTSGSTDTQY
TRBV6-2/TRBV6-3 | many | ASSDLSRGQSRVAEAF
TRBV5-1 | many | ASSTGTVHSPLH
TRBV20-1 | few | SAIRGGAFDQETQY
TRBV11-1 | . | ASSWGTANQETQY
TRBV7-9 | many | ASTPQYGYT
TRBV19 | few | ASSIRIQDQPQH